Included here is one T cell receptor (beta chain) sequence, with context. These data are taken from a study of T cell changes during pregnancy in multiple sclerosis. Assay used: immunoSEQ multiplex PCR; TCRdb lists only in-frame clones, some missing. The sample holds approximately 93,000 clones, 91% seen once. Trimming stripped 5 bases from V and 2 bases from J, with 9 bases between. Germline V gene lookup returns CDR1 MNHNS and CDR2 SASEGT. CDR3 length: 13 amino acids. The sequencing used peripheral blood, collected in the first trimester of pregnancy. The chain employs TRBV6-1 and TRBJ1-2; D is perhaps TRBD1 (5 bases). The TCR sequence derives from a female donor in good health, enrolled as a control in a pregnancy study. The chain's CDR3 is CASSFRANYGYTF. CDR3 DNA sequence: TGTGCCAGCAGTTTCAGGGCAAACTATGGCTACACCTTC.